The clone carrying this T cell receptor beta chain came up a few times. The study's library attached unique molecular identifiers to single cDNA molecules. From the RACE reads, TCRdb called clonotypes with MiXCR, one entry per CDR3 protein. This sample has more than 150,000 distinct CDR3 sequences, with roughly 30% found just once. The data were taken from a study of human T cells and chemical hapten exposure. Study in general: Upper inner arm skin measuring approximately 2 cm by approximately 2 cm received 2% DPC for sensitization.

Time point defined: pre-sensitization, week 0. Treatment here: therapeutic diphenylcyclopropenone sensitization with weekly scalp DPC. This CDR3 contains 15 residues. With V trimmed by 7 bases and J by 2 bases, 9 bases remained unmatched. CDR1 and CDR2 from the germline V gene are MDHEN and SYDVKM. The clonotype was recovered from a young woman with alopecia areata. Some clones in this sample may be carry-over from other donors' samples. The source was whole blood, collected in connection with sensitization to the hapten diphenylcyclopropenone (DPC). The rearrangement joins TRBV28 to TRBJ2-7, with 9 bases matching TRBD1. CDR3 loop: CASTLPGQGPYEQYF. CDR3 nucleotides: TGTGCCAGCACCCTACCGGGACAGGGTCCCTACGAGCAGTACTTC. Using reference TRBV28 and TRBJ2-7 for the parts outside the CDR3, the full variable domain is DVKVTQSSRYLVKRTGEKVFLECVQDMDHENMFWYRQDPGLGLRLIYFSYDVKMKEKGDIPEGYSVSREKKERFSLILESASTNQTSMYLCASTLPGQGPYEQYFGPGTRLTVT.